Presented here are 27 T cell receptor beta chains from one specimen sequenced in a study of control samples from healthy donors and cancer patients. TCRdb's table, derived via immunoSEQ multiplex PCR, lists solely in-frame clones and lacks some. The data contain more than 95,000 clones, nearly 95% of them seen just once; the ten biggest clones take up less than 3.5%. Specimen: blood. The receptor source for this set is a man younger than 40 in good health.

The chain's CDR3 is CASSELFGGGPYEKLFF. CDR3 DNA: TGTGCCAGCAGTGAATTGTTTGGAGGGGGCCCATATGAAAAACTGTTTTTT. V usage is TRBV6-1 and J usage is TRBJ1-4; 7 bases are shared with TRBD1. Germline V lookup: CDR1 MNHNS, CDR2 SASEGT. The V and J ends lost 2 bases and 6 bases, in that order; junction bases with no gene match: 12. The CDR3 consists of 17 residues.

This clone appeared once. The CDR3 DNA sequence: TGTGCCAGCAGTTTGGCGACAGAGAAAAACACCGGGGAGCTGTTTTTT. It specifies CASSLATEKNTGELFF. The genes are TRBV11-2 and TRBJ2-2; tentatively, D is TRBD1 (5 bases). The CDR3 has 16 residues. Germline assignment: CDR1 SGHAT and CDR2 FQNNGV. The V end was cut by 6 bases, the J end by 2 bases, with 16 bases between. The full variable domain, completed using reference TRBV11-2 and TRBJ2-2, is EAGVAQSPRYKIIEKRQSVAFWCNPISGHATLYWYQQILGQGPKLLIQFQNNGVVDDSQLPKDRFSAERLKGVDSTLKIQPAKLEDSAVYLCASSLATEKNTGELFFGEGSRLTVL.

This clone was found once. The rearrangement uses TRBV5-1 and TRBJ1-6; D gene unclear. The CDR3 extends over 14 amino acids. Trimming pared 7 bases from V and 0 bases from J, leaving 8 bases between. CDR1 and CDR2 from the germline V gene are SGHRS and YFSETQ. The CDR3 DNA sequence: TGCGCCAGCGCAGCGGGCTCCTATAATTCACCCCTCCACTTT. It specifies CASAAGSYNSPLHF.

The V gene is TRBV9, the J gene TRBJ1-2; no reliable D call. Germline CDR1 reads SGDLS; CDR2 reads YYNGEE. V was trimmed by 4 bases and J by 0 bases, leaving 10 bases between them. The CDR3 is 14 amino acids. CDR3 region: CASSPTSANYGYTF. CDR3 coding DNA: TGTGCCAGCAGCCCGACGAGTGCTAACTATGGCTACACCTTC.

The count of this clone is one. The chain joins TRBV7-9 to TRBJ2-1; either TRBD1 or TRBD2 may supply D (6 bases each). CDR1 and CDR2 (germline): SEHNR, FQNEAQ (reference sequence). This CDR3 is built from 14 residues. Trimming stripped 5 bases from V and 10 bases from J, with 18 bases between. CDR3 protein: CASSLGGGVREQFF. The CDR3 DNA sequence: TGTGCCAGCAGCCTCGGGGGCGGGGTAAGAGAGCAGTTCTTC.

The chain carries TRBV13 and TRBJ2-5, with D perhaps TRBD1 or TRBD2 (6 bases each). Germline lookup yields CDR1 PRHDT and CDR2 FYEKMQ (reference sequence). V lost 4 bases to trimming and J lost 5 bases, with 23 bases between them. This CDR3 region has 17 residues. This CDR3 reads CASSSNAGASAMETQYF. In DNA form, the CDR3 reads TGTGCCAGCAGCTCTAACGCAGGGGCTAGCGCTATGGAGACCCAGTACTTC.

This clone was seen a single time. The V and J genes are TRBV5-8 and TRBJ1-2; 9 bases are a match to TRBD1. This CDR3 contains 14 residues. Germline V gene data show CDR1 as SGHTS and CDR2 as YDEGEE. The junction had 7 bases not matched to a gene; V was cut back by 3 bases and J by 7 bases. The CDR3 protein is CASSSNRGPGGYTF. The CDR3 DNA follows: TGTGCCAGCAGCTCTAACAGGGGGCCTGGTGGCTACACCTTC.

The chain uses TRBV9 and TRBJ1-1, with a weak D call TRBD1 (6 bases). The length of the CDR3 is 14 residues. Germline V CDR1 and CDR2: SGDLS, YYNGEE. The ends were cut back, 3 bases at V and 7 bases at J, with 16 bases in the middle. The CDR3 protein is CASSATGWDIEAFF. CDR3 bases: TGTGCCAGCAGCGCGACTGGGTGGGACATTGAAGCTTTCTTT. Filled out from reference TRBV9 and TRBJ1-1, the complete variable domain reads DSGVTQTPKHLITATGQRVTLRCSPRSGDLSVYWYQQSLDQGLQFLIQYYNGEERAKGNILERFSAQQFPDLHSELNLSSLELGDSALYFCASSATGWDIEAFFGQGTRLTVV.

CDR3 amino acids: CASSPAGNYGYTF. CDR3 coding DNA: TGCGCCAGCAGCCCGGCGGGTAACTATGGCTACACCTTC. The chain employs TRBV5-1 and TRBJ1-2; no reliable D call. CDR1 is SGHRS and CDR2 is YFSETQ in the germline V gene. The CDR3 has 13 amino acids. The germline V and J ends were trimmed by 4 bases and 1 base, with 8 bases remaining between them.

The V call is TRBV3-1 (or the pseudogene TRBV3-2), the J call TRBJ2-3; D tentatively fits TRBD1 or TRBD2 (7 bases each). CDR3 length equals 15 residues. Germline-derived CDR1 and CDR2 are LGHDT and YNNKEL (reference sequence). V gave up 11 bases and J gave up 6 bases, with 24 bases separating them. CDR3 in amino acids: CASSAGGALPDTQYF. The DNA of the CDR3 is TGTGCCTCTTCGGCAGGGGGGGCCTTGCCGGATACGCAGTATTTT.

The chain recombines TRBV14 with TRBJ2-7, with unresolved D. Germline lookup yields CDR1 SGHDN and CDR2 FVKESK. With 1 base removed from V and 0 bases from J, the gap between germline ends came to 13 bases. The CDR3 spans 16 residues. CDR3 protein: CASSQGTYPSSYEQYF. In nucleotides, the CDR3 is TGTGCCAGCAGCCAAGGCACTTATCCGAGCTCCTACGAGCAGTACTTC.

The rearrangement joins TRBV5-6 to TRBJ2-1; TRBD1 agrees at 9 bases. This CDR3 comprises 16 residues. The V gene end was trimmed by 0 bases and the J gene end by 3 bases; junction bases not matched to a gene: 4. Germline CDR1 reads SGHDT; CDR2 reads YYEEEE. The CDR3 protein is CASSLVGQGSYNEQFF. CDR3 DNA: TGTGCCAGCAGCTTGGTAGGACAGGGGAGCTACAATGAGCAGTTCTTC.

The chain has TRBV5-4 and TRBJ1-2; maybe TRBD1 (6 bases). Germline values: CDR1 SGHNT, CDR2 YYREEE (reference sequence). The germline V and J ends were trimmed by 3 bases and 1 base, with 13 bases remaining between them. The CDR3 contains 15 residues. This CDR3 reads CASSWGARDNYGYTF. The DNA of the CDR3 is TGTGCCAGCAGCTGGGGGGCCAGAGATAACTATGGCTACACCTTC.

The rearrangement uses TRBV13 and TRBJ2-6; D ambiguous. V shed 3 bases and J shed 1 base, with 13 bases lying between them. The CDR3 sequence is 17 residues long. The V gene's germline CDR1 is PRHDT and CDR2 FYEKMQ (reference sequence). CDR3 coding DNA: TGTGCCAGCAGCTTTCGCCAGGTCCCTTCTGGGGCCAACGTCCTGACTTTC. Translation: CASSFRQVPSGANVLTF.

This chain connects TRBV10-3 to TRBJ1-2, with no clear D. V was pared by 7 bases and J by 0 bases, with 12 bases between. The CDR3 covers 14 residues. Germline V gene lookup returns CDR1 ENHRY and CDR2 SYGVKD. The CDR3 coding sequence is TGTGCCATCACCGATAACGGGGCTAACTATGGCTACACCTTC. It translates to CAITDNGANYGYTF.

The chain uses TRBV24-1 and TRBJ2-2; 12 nucleotides agree with TRBD2. Germline CDR1 KGHDR, CDR2 SFDVKD. With V trimmed by 4 bases and J by 4 bases, 6 bases remained unmatched. This CDR3 region has 17 residues. This CDR3 is CATSDPGLAGTTGELFF. CDR3 sequence (DNA): TGTGCCACCAGTGACCCCGGACTAGCGGGGACCACCGGGGAGCTGTTTTTT.

The rearrangement links TRBV18 to TRBJ1-4, with TRBD1 matching 8 bases. CDR1 is KGHSH, CDR2 LQKENI, per germline. Trimming removed 3 bases from V and 8 bases from J; junction bases left unmatched: 5. CDR3 length equals 14 residues. CDR3 region: CASSPGTGNEKLFF. Written as DNA, the CDR3 is TGTGCCAGCTCACCCGGGACAGGCAACGAAAAACTGTTTTTT.

This chain uses TRBV10-3 with TRBJ2-1; 7 bases map to TRBD1. The CDR3 is 15 amino acids. Germline CDR1 is ENHRY and CDR2 is SYGVKD. V was pared by 8 bases and J by 6 bases, with 13 bases of the junction left unmatched. The CDR3 DNA follows: TGTGCCATCTCCCCAATTCGGGACAGCGGCAATGAGCAGTTCTTC. Translating gives CAISPIRDSGNEQFF.

This clone appeared a single time. Other DNA variants within this sample encode the same CDR3. The chain recombines TRBV28 with TRBJ1-2, with D hard to call. Trimming cost V 2 bases and J 2 bases, with 0 bases left between them. This CDR3 is 11 amino acids long. Germline V CDR1 and CDR2: MDHEN, SYDVKM. The CDR3 sequence is CASSLNYGYTF. In DNA form, the CDR3 reads TGTGCCAGCAGTTTAAACTATGGCTACACCTTC.

The chain joins TRBV7-6 to TRBJ2-3; 8 bases fit TRBD1. J gave up 2 bases and V 5 bases, and 9 bases lay outside the gene matches. The CDR3 is 16 residues long. CDR1 is SGHVS, CDR2 FNYEAQ, per germline. The CDR3 sequence: CASSVGTGKSTDTQYF. Here the CDR3 DNA reads TGTGCCAGCAGCGTAGGGACAGGAAAATCCACAGATACGCAGTATTTT.

CDR3 sequence reads: CAQKEVDTQYF. CDR3 sequence (DNA): TGTGCCCAAAAAGAGGTTGATACGCAGTATTTT. The rearrangement links TRBV30 to TRBJ2-3; D remains ambiguous. This CDR3 contains 11 residues. Germline assignment: CDR1 GTSNPN and CDR2 SVGIG (reference sequence). The V gene lost 8 bases and the J gene lost 6 bases, with 12 bases spanning the gap.

This clone appeared a single time. The V and J genes are TRBV19 and TRBJ2-5; 7 bases agree with TRBD2. Germline CDR1 is LNHDA and CDR2 is SQIVND (reference sequence). V shed 3 bases, J shed 5 bases, and the junction held 9 bases outside the gene matches. The CDR3 sequence is 15 residues long. The CDR3 sequence is CASSIGRTSGETQYF. Here the CDR3 DNA reads TGTGCCAGTAGTATTGGGCGGACTAGTGGCGAGACCCAGTACTTC.

This sequence joins TRBV18 and TRBJ1-3; D is undetermined. Looked up from germline, CDR1 is KGHSH and CDR2 is LQKENI. V was shortened by 1 base and J by 2 bases, with 15 bases between the two germline ends. The CDR3 extends over 17 amino acids. The CDR3 DNA sequence: TGTGCCAGCTCACCACGACCCTCCCTGGGCGCTGGAAACACCATATATTTT. This encodes CASSPRPSLGAGNTIYF.

The rearrangement links TRBV19 to TRBJ2-7; D gene uncertain. The V end lost 10 bases, the J end lost 0 bases, and 16 bases lay between the germline ends. Germline loops: CDR1 LNHDA, CDR2 SQIVND (reference sequence). The CDR3 totals 14 residues. The CDR3, as DNA: TGTGCCACCCCAAGCACAGCAAGCTCCTACGAGCAGTACGTC. It codes for CATPSTASSYEQYV.

The chain joins TRBV19 to TRBJ1-4, with 9 bases matching TRBD1. Looked up from germline, CDR1 is LNHDA and CDR2 is SQIVND (reference sequence). The CDR3 has 14 amino acids. Trimming at V came to 4 bases and at J to 7 bases, leaving 4 bases not matched to a gene. The CDR3 protein is CASSKLGQGEKLFF. The CDR3 DNA reads as TGTGCCAGTAGTAAGCTGGGACAGGGTGAAAAACTGTTTTTT.

The rearrangement links TRBV19 to TRBJ1-5; unclear D gene. This CDR3 has 16 amino acids. Germline V gives CDR1 LNHDA, CDR2 SQIVND (reference sequence). V shed 4 bases and J shed 2 bases, with 15 bases lying between them. CDR3 sequence reads: CASSTEPGTGNQPQHF. The CDR3 region has the DNA TGTGCCAGTAGTACCGAACCGGGAACCGGCAATCAGCCCCAGCATTTT.

The J gene is TRBJ1-5, the V gene TRBV18; D unclear. CDR3 length: 14 residues. Trimming removed 5 bases from V and 2 bases from J, with 10 bases in between. Germline V lookup: CDR1 KGHSH, CDR2 LQKENI. The CDR3 here is CASSGVYGNQPQHF. The CDR3 nucleotides read TGTGCCAGCTCAGGGGTATACGGCAATCAGCCCCAGCATTTT.